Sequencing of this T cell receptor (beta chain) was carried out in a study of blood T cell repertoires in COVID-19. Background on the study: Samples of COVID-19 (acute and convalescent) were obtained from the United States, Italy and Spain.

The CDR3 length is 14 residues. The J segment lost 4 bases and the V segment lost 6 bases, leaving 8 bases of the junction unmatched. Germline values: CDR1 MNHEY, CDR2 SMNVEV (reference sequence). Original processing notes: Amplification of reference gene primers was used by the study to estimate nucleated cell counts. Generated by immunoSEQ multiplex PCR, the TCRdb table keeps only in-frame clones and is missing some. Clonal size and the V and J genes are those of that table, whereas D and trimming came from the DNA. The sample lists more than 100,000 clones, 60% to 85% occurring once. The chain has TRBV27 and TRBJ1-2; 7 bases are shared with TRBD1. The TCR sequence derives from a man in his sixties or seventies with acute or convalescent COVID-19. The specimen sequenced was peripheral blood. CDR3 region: CASRQVGTAYGYTF. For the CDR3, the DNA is TGTGCCAGCAGACAGGTGGGGACAGCCTATGGCTACACCTTC.